The rows below give T cell receptor beta chains drawn from one sample of a study of Ad26.COV2.S vaccination and SARS-CoV-2 variants. Here immunoSEQ multiplex PCR was the method, and the copy in TCRdb shows in-frame clones only, minus some. This sample carries approximately 350,000 clones, roughly 91% of them seen once, and the ten largest clones take about 3.5%. The material sequenced was peripheral blood, taken in a trial of Ad26.COV2.S vaccine versus placebo. The receptors stem from a person between 18 and 59 years old who received the Ad26.COV2.S COVID-19 vaccine or a placebo. CDR3s leave out the opening cysteine and the closing phenylalanine or tryptophan.

v_gene	j_gene	CDR3aa
TRBV12-3/TRBV12-4	TRBJ1-1	ASSPHGVEAF
TRBV7-2	TRBJ2-7	ASTEAGSYEQY
TRBV9	TRBJ2-3	ASSVSPAGGTDTQY
TRBV27	TRBJ1-1	ASSFRQGGTEAF
TRBV6-6	TRBJ2-1	ASLGPLTNEQF
TRBV9	TRBJ1-4	ASSPSGGNEKLF
TRBV6-5	TRBJ2-3	ASTEGEDTQY
TRBV20-1	TRBJ2-2	SASRVSAGVVGPGELF
TRBV9	TRBJ1-1	ASSAGDSDPNTEAF
TRBV14	TRBJ2-3	ASSPQIRDWSTDTQY
TRBV5-6	TRBJ2-3	ASSLGAEADTQY
TRBV6-5	TRBJ1-1	ASRTGHSNTEAF
TRBV12-3/TRBV12-4	TRBJ1-1	ASSLGTEAF
TRBV10-2	TRBJ1-1	ASGQGNTEAF
TRBV27	TRBJ1-3	ASSLGSGNTIY
TRBV5-1	TRBJ2-1	ASSPTLWEGVADEQF
TRBV5-4	TRBJ1-6	ASSLGQGDNSPLH
TRBV4-3	TRBJ2-3	ASSQDLAGGTDTQY
TRBV7-8	TRBJ2-2	ASSLRPEADTGELF
TRBV6-5	TRBJ2-5	ASSYSGLQQETQY
TRBV7-2	TRBJ1-5	ASSLVTASNQPQH
TRBV25-1	TRBJ2-5	ASSESETQY
TRBV6-1	TRBJ2-1	ASSARLPSSYNEQF
TRBV9	TRBJ1-2	ASSDTGGAYGYT
TRBV30	TRBJ1-2	AWSGGGGYT
TRBV5-1	TRBJ1-2	ASSPGPRGYT
TRBV7-3	TRBJ2-2	ASSSYLNTGELF
TRBV20-1	TRBJ2-5	SAVTRETQY
TRBV4-1	TRBJ2-2	ASSPRTVRVTGELF
TRBV15	TRBJ1-5	ATSRGTINQPQH
TRBV19	TRBJ1-1	ASSITQGTEAF
TRBV19	TRBJ1-1	ASSPAGGNTEAF
TRBV9	TRBJ2-2	ASRAQDTGELF
TRBV4-1	TRBJ1-1	ASSQPAGTANTEAF
TRBV27	TRBJ2-7	ASRPGLGFYEQY
TRBV6-5	TRBJ1-2	ASSTGRNYGYT
TRBV24-1	TRBJ2-3	ATSANQGAMGDTQY
TRBV30	TRBJ1-1	AWGTTGTEAF
TRBV7-6	TRBJ2-1	ASSLALTRAYNEQF
TRBV11-2	TRBJ1-2	ASSLVRGVEGYT
TRBV2	TRBJ1-2	ASRGPSFYGYT
TRBV9	TRBJ2-2	ASSVAGGLNTGELF
TRBV18	TRBJ1-2	ASSPDITNYGYT
TRBV9	TRBJ1-6	ASSPRGGLGNSPLH
TRBV2	TRBJ1-6	ASRETGGSNSPLH
TRBV11-2	TRBJ1-4	ASSSVRTATNEKLF
TRBV10-3	TRBJ1-5	AISESPWRQSNQPQH
TRBV19	TRBJ1-2	ASSKQGLNYGYT
TRBV19	TRBJ1-3	ASSIAWSGAGNTIY
TRBV10-3	TRBJ2-1	AISESGTRGRDEQF
TRBV9	TRBJ1-1	ASSGEEIWGNTEAF
TRBV28	TRBJ1-2	ASSYDPQGYDYGYT
TRBV7-9	TRBJ1-2	ASSLSSTGRRLPYGYT
TRBV19	TRBJ1-1	ASSSPGVPLVAF
TRBV11-2	TRBJ2-7	ASNREQGRKEQY
TRBV6-2/TRBV6-3	TRBJ2-3	ASSYADLAGLSALTDTQY
TRBV18	TRBJ2-1	ASSPPTSGGPGNEQF